Given below is one TCR beta chain in context. The sequenced target, TCR beta, came from blood CD8+ and CD4+ T cells. The study used healthy donors as controls matched for age and sex. The CD8+ and CD4+ T cells were isolated magnetically using a negative isolation approach, whereas the TEMRA cells were enriched by FACS. These data come from a study of CD8 T cells in Susac syndrome. The authors reverse transcribed roughly 0.45 to 1 ug RNA with random hexamers. The authors amplified TCR beta CDR3 across 54 Vbeta and 13 Jbeta using immunoSEQ multiplex PCR. TCRdb used MiXCR to reprocess the immunoSEQ multiplex PCR reads, holding one entry per CDR3 protein. The table records about 200,000 distinct CDR3 sequences, around 95% of them present only once. The CDR3 consists of 17 residues. Looked up from germline, CDR1 is MNHEY and CDR2 is SVGAGI. Trimming pared 4 bases from V and 0 bases from J, leaving 18 bases between.

The sample consisted of CD4+ T cells from PBMCs. The J gene is TRBJ1-2, the V gene TRBV6-5, with D perhaps TRBD1 (6 bases). This TCR was sampled from a human donor in good health. The CDR3 DNA is TGTGCCAGCAGTTCTACGGGGGGCCTGCTTCCTAACTATGGCTACACCTTC. Amino acid sequence: CASSSTGGLLPNYGYTF.